A selection of T cell receptor beta chains follows, all from one sample in a study of shared clonotypes between healthy human individuals. Clones were read by immunoSEQ multiplex PCR, and TCRdb kept only the in-frame ones, dropping some. The sample holds 2 million to 3 million clones, over 85% seen once. The sequenced material came from naive CD4+ T cells from PBMCs. All receptors come from a man between 18 and 29 years old in good health. Some clones in this sample may be carry-over from other donors' samples. CDR3s include the opening cysteine and the closing phenylalanine or tryptophan. The D gene is left open where the match is weak. Size values are once, few and many counts, or a class for expanded clones, and some rows have none.

D gene: NA; V gene: TRBV5-1; clone size: NA; J gene: TRBJ2-3; CDR3 DNA: TGCGCCAGCAGCCTCGCGGCAGATACGCAGTATTTT; CDR3 protein: CASSLAADTQYF
D gene: NA; V gene: TRBV5-4; clone size: NA; J gene: TRBJ2-7; CDR3 DNA: TGTGCCAGCTCAGTAAGGGGGAGCTTCTACGAGCAGTACTTC; CDR3 protein: CASSVRGSFYEQYF
D gene: NA; V gene: TRBV7-2; clone size: NA; J gene: TRBJ1-2; CDR3 DNA: TGTGCCAGCAGCTTACGCAGGGCTAACTATGGCTACACCTTC; CDR3 protein: CASSLRRANYGYTF
D gene: TRBD2; V gene: TRBV4-2; clone size: NA; J gene: TRBJ2-1; CDR3 DNA: TGTGCCAGCAGCCAAGAAGGGGCGGGAGCCTACAATGAGCAGTTCTTC; CDR3 protein: CASSQEGAGAYNEQFF
D gene: NA; V gene: TRBV29-1; clone size: NA; J gene: TRBJ2-4; CDR3 DNA: TGCAGCGTTCGGGCCCTCCTCAAAAACATTCAGTACTTC; CDR3 protein: CSVRALLKNIQYF
D gene: TRBD2; V gene: TRBV29-1; clone size: NA; J gene: TRBJ2-3; CDR3 DNA: TGCAGCGTTGGCTCTAGCGGGACTTCCACAGATACGCAGTATTTT; CDR3 protein: CSVGSSGTSTDTQYF
D gene: TRBD1; V gene: TRBV30; clone size: NA; J gene: TRBJ2-2; CDR3 DNA: TGTGCCTGGAGGTTCTGGGACAGGCCCACCGGGGAGCTGTTTTTT; CDR3 protein: CAWRFWDRPTGELFF
D gene: NA; V gene: TRBV5-4; clone size: NA; J gene: TRBJ2-7; CDR3 DNA: TGTGCCAGCAGCGGAAGGGGGAGCTCCTACGAGCAGTACTTC; CDR3 protein: CASSGRGSSYEQYF
D gene: NA; V gene: TRBV20-1; clone size: few; J gene: TRBJ1-1; CDR3 DNA: TGCAGTGCTAGTTTGGGCTCTGAAGCTTTCTTT; CDR3 protein: CSASLGSEAFF
D gene: NA; V gene: TRBV18; clone size: NA; J gene: TRBJ1-1; CDR3 DNA: TGTGCCAGCTCACAGATGAACACTGAAGCTTTCTTT; CDR3 protein: CASSQMNTEAFF
D gene: NA; V gene: TRBV29-1; clone size: NA; J gene: TRBJ1-3; CDR3 DNA: TGCAGCGTTATCCAGGGACCGGGAAACACCATATATTTT; CDR3 protein: CSVIQGPGNTIYF
D gene: NA; V gene: TRBV9; clone size: NA; J gene: TRBJ2-7; CDR3 DNA: TGTGCCAGCAGCGTAGCTCCCCACAGCTACGAGCAGTACTTC; CDR3 protein: CASSVAPHSYEQYF
D gene: NA; V gene: TRBV7-9; clone size: NA; J gene: TRBJ2-7; CDR3 DNA: TGTGCCAGCAGCTTAGAATTGGCGGTTACCTACGAGCAGTACTTC; CDR3 protein: CASSLELAVTYEQYF
D gene: NA; V gene: TRBV28; clone size: NA; J gene: TRBJ1-1; CDR3 DNA: TGTGCCAGCAGTTTCGGCGTCGGAGCTTTCTTT; CDR3 protein: CASSFGVGAFF
D gene: TRBD1; V gene: TRBV12-5; clone size: NA; J gene: TRBJ1-1; CDR3 DNA: TGTGCTAGTGGTTTGGACGAACAGGGGGAAGCTTTCTTT; CDR3 protein: CASGLDEQGEAFF
D gene: NA; V gene: TRBV19; clone size: NA; J gene: TRBJ2-7; CDR3 DNA: TGTGCCAGTAGTAGTGAACCGGGACGTAATACCTACGAGCAGTACTTC; CDR3 protein: CASSSEPGRNTYEQYF
D gene: TRBD2; V gene: TRBV5-6; clone size: NA; J gene: TRBJ2-1; CDR3 DNA: TGTGCCAGCAGCCCTGGACTAGCGGCCTTCAAGTCCTACAATGAGCAGTTCTTC; CDR3 protein: CASSPGLAAFKSYNEQFF
D gene: NA; V gene: TRBV19; clone size: NA; J gene: TRBJ2-2; CDR3 DNA: TGTGCCAGTATTCCAACAGGATGGGGACCCACCGGGGAGCTGTTTTTT; CDR3 protein: CASIPTGWGPTGELFF
D gene: TRBD1; V gene: TRBV7-9; clone size: NA; J gene: TRBJ2-1; CDR3 DNA: TGTGCCAACAGCTTAAGGGACAGGGGGAATGAGCAGTTCTTC; CDR3 protein: CANSLRDRGNEQFF
D gene: NA; V gene: TRBV2; clone size: NA; J gene: TRBJ2-3; CDR3 DNA: TGTGCCAGCAGTGAAGCGCGGTCTAGTAGTTCGGATACGCAGTATTTT; CDR3 protein: CASSEARSSSSDTQYF
D gene: TRBD1; V gene: TRBV28; clone size: NA; J gene: TRBJ2-7; CDR3 DNA: TGTGCCAGCAGTTTCGATTATGAGGACAGGGGAACCGGACTTACCTACGAGCAGTACTTC; CDR3 protein: CASSFDYEDRGTGLTYEQYF
D gene: NA; V gene: TRBV28; clone size: NA; J gene: TRBJ2-1; CDR3 DNA: TGTGCCAGCAGTTCACCCATTATGGGGACATCGCTCTACAATGAGCAGTTCTTC; CDR3 protein: CASSSPIMGTSLYNEQFF
D gene: NA; V gene: TRBV25-1; clone size: NA; J gene: TRBJ1-1; CDR3 DNA: TGTGCCAGCAGTGAGCGTCCTCTTACTGAAGCTTTCTTT; CDR3 protein: CASSERPLTEAFF
D gene: NA; V gene: TRBV19; clone size: NA; J gene: TRBJ1-5; CDR3 DNA: TGTGCCAGTAGCCAGATGGGGGCGGCCAATCAGCCCCAGCATTTT; CDR3 protein: CASSQMGAANQPQHF
D gene: TRBD1; V gene: TRBV5-1; clone size: few; J gene: TRBJ2-5; CDR3 DNA: TGCGCCAGCAGCTCGACAGGGGCGAGGGAGACCCAGTACTTC; CDR3 protein: CASSSTGARETQYF
D gene: NA; V gene: TRBV6-6; clone size: NA; J gene: TRBJ1-5; CDR3 DNA: TGTGCCAGCAGGCACAAACAGGGCCGACAGCCCCAGCATTTT; CDR3 protein: CASRHKQGRQPQHF
D gene: TRBD2; V gene: TRBV6-5; clone size: NA; J gene: TRBJ2-1; CDR3 DNA: TGTGCCAGCAGCCCAGCGGGAGGGCCTTGGGATGAGCAGTTCTTC; CDR3 protein: CASSPAGGPWDEQFF
D gene: NA; V gene: TRBV7-2; clone size: once; J gene: TRBJ1-2; CDR3 DNA: TGTGCCAGCAGCTCCTACCCAGGTGGCTACACCTTC; CDR3 protein: CASSSYPGGYTF
D gene: TRBD2; V gene: TRBV5-8; clone size: NA; J gene: TRBJ2-2; CDR3 DNA: TGTGCCAGCAGGGGACTAGCGGGAGTTGCTACCGGGGAGCTGTTTTTT; CDR3 protein: CASRGLAGVATGELFF